This is a list of T cell receptor beta chains from one sample in a study of response to subunit inactivated influenza vaccine. One entry per CDR3 protein results from TCRdb running MiXCR on the RT-PCR reads. The table shows 450,000 to 700,000 distinct CDR3 sequences, with 12% to 15% occurring only once. Specimen: PBMCs from blood, collected approximately 12 days after vaccination. These TCRs come from a man aged 50 or older who received an inactivated influenza vaccine. Each CDR3 is given with its conserved first and last residue. A D gene is named only where the DNA matches it firmly. Rows may omit the clone size; those that give it use once, few, many or a size class.

size: many
J: TRBJ2-3
V: TRBV5-1
D: TRBD2
CDR3: CASSGGLAGSTDTQYF
DNA: TGCGCCAGCAGCGGGGGACTAGCGGGATCCACAGATACGCAGTATTTT

size: many
J: TRBJ1-5
V: TRBV20-1
D: .
CDR3: CSAIPGTPLRYSNQPQHF
DNA: TGCAGTGCTATTCCCGGGACACCACTCCGTTATAGCAATCAGCCCCAGCATTTT

size: few
J: TRBJ1-2
V: TRBV4-3
D: .
CDR3: CASSQDHGARYGYTF
DNA: TGCGCCAGCAGCCAAGATCACGGGGCCCGCTATGGCTACACCTTC

size: few
J: TRBJ1-4
V: TRBV10-3
D: .
CDR3: CAISDGGGGEKLFF
DNA: TGTGCCATCAGTGATGGCGGGGGTGGAGAAAAACTGTTTTTT

size: few
J: TRBJ2-7
V: TRBV5-6
D: .
CDR3: CASSPGETRYEQYF
DNA: TGTGCCAGCAGTCCCGGGGAAACTCGATACGAGCAGTACTTC

size: few
J: TRBJ2-7
V: TRBV11-2
D: .
CDR3: CASSLVSGGMNEQYF
DNA: TGTGCCAGCAGCTTAGTTTCAGGAGGCATGAACGAGCAGTACTTC

size: many
J: TRBJ2-7
V: TRBV20-1
D: .
CDR3: CSATDIYYEQYF
DNA: TGCAGTGCGACGGACATTTACTACGAGCAGTACTTC

size: few
J: TRBJ2-1
V: TRBV24-1
D: .
CDR3: CATSDLNWLGGDEQFF
DNA: TGTGCCACCAGTGATTTAAATTGGCTGGGGGGCGATGAGCAGTTCTTC

size: many
J: TRBJ2-5
V: TRBV12-3/TRBV12-4
D: TRBD2
CDR3: CASSPGGLAGRETQYF
DNA: TGTGCCAGCAGCCCTGGGGGACTAGCGGGACGAGAGACCCAGTACTTC

size: many
J: TRBJ1-3
V: TRBV9
D: .
CDR3: CASTPGDRSGNTIYF
DNA: TGTGCCAGCACACCGGGGGATAGGTCTGGAAACACCATATATTTT

size: .
J: TRBJ1-5
V: TRBV6-1
D: .
CDR3: CASSEGTRDNQPQHF
DNA: TGTGCCAGCAGTGAGGGGACAAGGGACAATCAGCCCCAGCATTTT

size: .
J: TRBJ2-7
V: TRBV28
D: .
CDR3: CASKDDSSYEQYF
DNA: TGTGCCAGCAAGGATGACAGCTCCTACGAGCAGTACTTC

size: .
J: TRBJ2-3
V: TRBV4-3
D: TRBD2
CDR3: CASSQGDYLTDTQYF
DNA: TGCGCCAGCAGCCAAGGGGACTATCTCACAGATACGCAGTATTTT

size: .
J: TRBJ2-7
V: TRBV18
D: .
CDR3: CASSAATSYELYF
DNA: TGTGCCAGCTCAGCAGCCACCTCCTACGAGCTGTACTTC

size: few
J: TRBJ2-1
V: TRBV5-6
D: .
CDR3: CASSLRTPVGEQFF
DNA: TGTGCCAGCAGCTTGCGGACGCCCGTAGGTGAGCAGTTCTTC

size: .
J: TRBJ2-5
V: TRBV11-2
D: .
CDR3: CASSLVVSYQETQYF
DNA: TGTGCCAGCAGCTTAGTGGTCAGTTACCAAGAGACCCAGTACTTC

size: many
J: TRBJ2-7
V: TRBV20-1
D: .
CDR3: CSAPGSWERPSYEQYF
DNA: TGCAGTGCTCCAGGTTCGTGGGAGCGGCCCTCCTACGAGCAGTACTTC

size: .
J: TRBJ2-3
V: TRBV10-3
D: TRBD1
CDR3: CAISSKGQGGDTQYF
DNA: TGTGCCATCAGTAGTAAAGGACAGGGTGGAGATACGCAGTATTTT

size: .
J: TRBJ2-1
V: TRBV7-2
D: .
CDR3: CASSLLRTANEQFF
DNA: TGTGCCAGCAGCTTACTCCGAACGGCCAATGAGCAGTTCTTC

size: .
J: TRBJ1-2
V: TRBV12-3/TRBV12-4
D: .
CDR3: CASRISQGSYGYTF
DNA: TGTGCCAGCAGGATATCACAGGGCAGCTATGGCTACACCTTC